Given below is one TCR beta chain in context. Its antigen is currently not known. This may be a read error: a much more frequent sequence differs by one nucleotide. These data are taken from a study of T cells in Graves' hyperthyroidism and ophthalmopathy (dated 2019 in TCRdb). For the wider study: Peripheral blood samples were taken at the time of initial diagnosis, prior to any treatment. TCR V-J signatures able to tell the groups apart were searched for in a discovery cohort of 90 to 100 patients, of whom fewer than 45 had Graves' ophthalmopathy and 57 had stable Graves' hyperthyroidism. An independent validation cohort of under 20 hyperthyroidism patients and 17 patients who later progressed to ophthalmopathy tested prospective prediction of ophthalmopathy. The 75 to 100 discovery patients were randomly divided into training and test sets at a 7:3 ratio. In addition, the study compared T-cell repertoires in thyroid tissue and in blood from five to seven Graves' hyperthyroidism patients. Following sampling, methimazole starting at 30 mg daily was given to hyperthyroidism patients, and high-dose intravenous methylprednisolone was given to ophthalmopathy patients. TCR Vbeta CDR3 sequencing of roughly 140 peripheral blood samples (about 45 ophthalmopathy, over 70 hyperthyroidism and approximately 17 progressor patients) is reported in the paper. Study-wide conclusions, independent of this receptor: A 13 V-J signature model separated ophthalmopathy from stable hyperthyroidism, with around 90% sensitivity and 81.08% specificity in cross-validation and 80%/75% in testing. In validation, progression to ophthalmopathy was predicted by the model with around 70% sensitivity and roughly 76% specificity, a median of about 6 months before onset. Sample size was not statistically predetermined, and investigators were not blinded to group allocation. Blood samples also contained most of the expanded thyroid clonotypes (frequency above 0.001), which suggests that blood repertoires may reflect thyroid immune responses.

Including cysteine and phenylalanine, the CDR3 has 11 amino acids. The only DNA kept is the CDR3, 33 bases in frame from the first base. V drops 5 bases and J drops 8 bases, leaving 7 bases in between. Per the germline V gene, SNHLY is the CDR1 and FYNNEI is the CDR2. The TCR beta CDR3 regions were amplified from RNA transcripts. The TCR CDR3 was subjected to a first round of RT-PCR using the HTBI primer set and the Qiagen OneStep RT-PCR kit. Libraries were constructed in a second round of multiplex PCR, after which size selection and purification were performed. The libraries were sequenced on an Illumina HiSeq2000 using paired-end 100 bp reads. As for the authors' bioinformatics: SOAPnuke was used to process the raw data, removing reads that contained adapters or uncalled bases, had a mean Phred below 15, or lacked an exact match to the constant primer or identifier. High-quality paired reads were merged using COPE v1.2.5, and each unique nucleotide sequence was defined as a clonotype. MiTCR v1.1 was used to align the clonotypes against IMGT TRBV, TRBD and TRBJ reference segments. The analysis was restricted to V-J combinations with a frequency above 0.0001, which together covered 99.2% of the repertoires. A TCS score was defined as the ratio of F50 (clonal expansion) to E x V (chaos), with BLOSUM62-based TCRdist applied between CDR3 peptides within each V-J. Welch's t-statistics and random forest reduced some 510 V-J features to about 13, which were used in a naive Bayes classifier (R e1071). TCRdb reprocessing: public reads trimmed at Q25 with fastp, clones called with MiXCR, in-frame beta chains kept. Under each unique CDR3 protein, matching rows form one entry showing the most common genes and DNA. The V and J calls were determined by TCRdb, not by the authors. This sample has some 490,000 distinct CDR3 sequences in its table, and 20% to 25% of those were observed once. 45% to 55% of the sample is held by the ten biggest clonotypes.

Moderately to severely active disease, a Clinical Activity Score of at least 3, a NOSPECS grade of at least 4, and a duration under 3 months were present in ophthalmopathy patients. Any patient with an uncontrolled infection, another autoimmune disease, pregnancy or lactation was excluded. Diagnoses were based on clinical symptoms, serum thyroxine and TRAb, thyroid ultrasound and orbital computed tomography. PBMCs were isolated from more than 9 ml of fresh peripheral blood by Ficoll-Paque density gradient centrifugation. Trizol reagent was used to extract total RNA, and RNA quality was then checked on an Agilent 2100 Bioanalyzer.

The chain employs TRBV2 and TRBJ2-1; a confident D gene designation cannot be given. The sequencing sample was made of blood. This receptor was taken from an older woman with Graves' ophthalmopathy. The CDR3 protein sequence reads: CASSMYDEQFF. The DNA is TGTGCCAGCAGTATGTACGATGAGCAGTTCTTC.